The present T cell receptor (beta chain) was sequenced within a study of blood T cell repertoires in COVID-19. Study background: The United States, Italy and Spain provided the acute and convalescent COVID-19 samples. T cells, B-cell-depleted T cells, or PBMCs provided the cDNA or gDNA that served as material.

Data came from immunoSEQ multiplex PCR; TCRdb stores just in-frame clones and leaves some out. This sample yields roughly 160,000 clones, of which less than 85% are seen a single time; less than 3% belongs to the top ten. Concerning this clone: Other nucleotide sequences from this sample produce the same CDR3.

The receptor was isolated from a woman over 75 with acute or convalescent COVID-19. The sequencing input was peripheral blood.

CDR3 protein: CASSPGTGGQETQYF. In DNA, the CDR3 is TGCGCCAGCAGCCCGGGCACAGGGGGACAAGAGACCCAGTACTTC. The chain uses TRBV5-1 and TRBJ2-5; TRBD1 aligns across 8 bases. After removal of 4 bases from V and 2 bases from J, the junction contained 7 bases not matched to a gene. The germline gives CDR1 SGHRS, CDR2 YFSETQ. The CDR3 extends over 15 amino acids.